Listed below are T cell receptor beta chains from one sample, sequenced in a study of CD8+CD57+ T cells in acquired aplastic anemia. TCRdb passed the reads through MiXCR, listing each CDR3 protein once. Of about 130,000 distinct CDR3 sequences listed, more than 40% are singletons. The sample comprised sorted CD4+, CD8+, or CD8+CD57+ T cells (not recorded which) from PBMCs. The receptors originated from a human donor in good health, serving as a control. Each CDR3 is given with its conserved first and last residue.

j_gene: TRBJ2-2; v_gene: TRBV20-1; CDR3aa: CSARTDTGELFF
j_gene: TRBJ2-3; v_gene: TRBV20-1; CDR3aa: CSALTSGGATDTQYF
j_gene: TRBJ1-2; v_gene: TRBV7-6; CDR3aa: CASSVGSGAGGYTF
j_gene: TRBJ2-3; v_gene: TRBV20-1; CDR3aa: CSARGEGLAGFTDTQYF
j_gene: TRBJ1-6; v_gene: TRBV19; CDR3aa: CASNLGQGSNNSPLHF
j_gene: TRBJ2-1; v_gene: TRBV19; CDR3aa: CASSMSLAEDEQFF
j_gene: TRBJ1-5; v_gene: TRBV7-2; CDR3aa: CANSRTGGQPQHF
j_gene: TRBJ2-3; v_gene: TRBV10-2; CDR3aa: CASTLTSGGGTDTQYF
j_gene: TRBJ1-1; v_gene: TRBV2; CDR3aa: CASSEGHLTEAFF
j_gene: TRBJ2-7; v_gene: TRBV6-5; CDR3aa: CASRFSTGITYEQYF
j_gene: TRBJ2-1; v_gene: TRBV7-3; CDR3aa: CASSTSTGNEQFF
j_gene: TRBJ1-1; v_gene: TRBV6-5; CDR3aa: CASSYRDSSDTEAFF
j_gene: TRBJ1-6; v_gene: TRBV12-3/TRBV12-4; CDR3aa: CASSSMNNSPLHF
j_gene: TRBJ1-6; v_gene: TRBV5-4; CDR3aa: CASSPLNSPLHF
j_gene: TRBJ2-7; v_gene: TRBV20-1; CDR3aa: CSARIYEQYF